This entry features one T cell receptor beta chain sequence. This sample was taken from a study of blood T cell repertoires in COVID-19. Overall study: Acute and convalescent COVID-19 specimens originated in the United States, Italy and Spain. T cells, B-cell-depleted T cells, or PBMCs supplied cDNA or gDNA.

Original processing notes: Amplification of reference gene primers provided the estimated nucleated cell counts. The table came from immunoSEQ multiplex PCR; TCRdb's copy has only in-frame clones and leaves some out. V and J calls and clone size are copied from that table; D and trimming were computed from the DNA. The table has around 78,000 clones, approximately 89% seen once. Trimming took 0 bases from V and 6 from J, leaving 9 bases between them. The CDR3 totals 15 residues. Germline V gene lookup returns CDR1 SGHTA and CDR2 FQGNSA. The sequenced sample was peripheral blood. This chain joins TRBV7-2 and TRBJ1-6, with D possibly matching TRBD1 (5 bases). This TCR derives from a woman in her sixties or seventies with acute or convalescent COVID-19. The CDR3 here is CASSLARQINSPLHF. The CDR3 DNA sequence: TGTGCCAGCAGCTTAGCTCGACAGATTAATTCACCCCTCCACTTT.